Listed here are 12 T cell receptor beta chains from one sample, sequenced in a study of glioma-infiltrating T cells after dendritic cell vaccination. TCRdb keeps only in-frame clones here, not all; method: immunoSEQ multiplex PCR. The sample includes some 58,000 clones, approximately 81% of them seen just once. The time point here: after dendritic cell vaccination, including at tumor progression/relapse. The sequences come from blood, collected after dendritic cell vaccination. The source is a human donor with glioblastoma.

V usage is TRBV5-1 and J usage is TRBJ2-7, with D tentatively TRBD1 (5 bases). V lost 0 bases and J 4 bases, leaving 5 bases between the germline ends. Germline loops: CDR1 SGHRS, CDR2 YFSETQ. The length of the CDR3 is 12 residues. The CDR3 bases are TGCGCCAGCAGCTTGGAGGGGTACGAGCAGTACTTC. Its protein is CASSLEGYEQYF. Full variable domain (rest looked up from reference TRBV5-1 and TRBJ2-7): KAGVTQTPRYLIKTRGQQVTLSCSPISGHRSVSWYQQTPGQGLQFLFEYFSETQRNKGNFPGRFSGRQFSNSRSEMNVSTLELGDSALYLCASSLEGYEQYFGPGTRLTVT.

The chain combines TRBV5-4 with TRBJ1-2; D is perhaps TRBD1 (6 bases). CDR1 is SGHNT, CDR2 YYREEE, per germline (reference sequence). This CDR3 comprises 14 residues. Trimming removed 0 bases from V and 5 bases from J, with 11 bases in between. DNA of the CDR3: TGTGCCAGCAGCTTGGGTGGGGGCCCTTATGGCTACACCTTC. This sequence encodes CASSLGGGPYGYTF.

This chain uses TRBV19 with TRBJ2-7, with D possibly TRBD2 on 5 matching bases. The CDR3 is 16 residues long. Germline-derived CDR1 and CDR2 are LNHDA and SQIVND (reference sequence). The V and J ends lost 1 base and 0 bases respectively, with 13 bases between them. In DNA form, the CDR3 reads TGTGCCAGTAGTATAGTCGGCAAGCGGAGCTCCTACGAGCAGTACTTC. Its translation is CASSIVGKRSSYEQYF.

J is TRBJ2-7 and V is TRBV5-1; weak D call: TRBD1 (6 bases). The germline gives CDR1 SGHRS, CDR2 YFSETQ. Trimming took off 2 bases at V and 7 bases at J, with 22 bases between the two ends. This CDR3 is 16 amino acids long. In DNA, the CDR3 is TGCGCCAGCAGCTTTATAACCTCCGGGGTAGGACAGGAGCAGTACTTC. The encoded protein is CASSFITSGVGQEQYF. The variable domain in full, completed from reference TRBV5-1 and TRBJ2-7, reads KAGVTQTPRYLIKTRGQQVTLSCSPISGHRSVSWYQQTPGQGLQFLFEYFSETQRNKGNFPGRFSGRQFSNSRSEMNVSTLELGDSALYLCASSFITSGVGQEQYFGPGTRLTVT.

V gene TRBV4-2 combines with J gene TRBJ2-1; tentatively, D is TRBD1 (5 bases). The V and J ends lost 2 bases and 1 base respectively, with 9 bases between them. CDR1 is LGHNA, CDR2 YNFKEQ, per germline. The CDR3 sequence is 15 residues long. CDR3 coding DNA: TGTGCCAGCAGCCAACAGGGAACTTCCTACAATGAGCAGTTCTTC. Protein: CASSQQGTSYNEQFF.

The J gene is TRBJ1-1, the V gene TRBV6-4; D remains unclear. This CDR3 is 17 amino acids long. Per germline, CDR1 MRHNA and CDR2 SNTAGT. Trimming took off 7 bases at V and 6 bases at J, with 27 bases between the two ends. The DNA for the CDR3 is TGTGCCAGCACCACCGTCGGAGGGCGTGTAGTTGGTGCTGAAGCTTTCTTT. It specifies CASTTVGGRVVGAEAFF.

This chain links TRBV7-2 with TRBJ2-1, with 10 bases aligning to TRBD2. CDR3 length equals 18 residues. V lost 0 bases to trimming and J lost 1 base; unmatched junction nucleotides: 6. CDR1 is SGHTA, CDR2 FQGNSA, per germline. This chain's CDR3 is CASSLAWASGGSYNEQFF. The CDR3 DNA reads TGTGCCAGCAGCTTAGCCTGGGCTAGCGGGGGTTCCTACAATGAGCAGTTCTTC.

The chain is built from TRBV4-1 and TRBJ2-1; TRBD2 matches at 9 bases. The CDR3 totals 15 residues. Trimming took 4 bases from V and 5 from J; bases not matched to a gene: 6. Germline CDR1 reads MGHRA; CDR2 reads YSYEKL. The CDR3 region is CASSLSGGNNNEQFF. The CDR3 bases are TGCGCCAGCAGCCTAAGCGGGGGGAACAACAATGAGCAGTTCTTC.

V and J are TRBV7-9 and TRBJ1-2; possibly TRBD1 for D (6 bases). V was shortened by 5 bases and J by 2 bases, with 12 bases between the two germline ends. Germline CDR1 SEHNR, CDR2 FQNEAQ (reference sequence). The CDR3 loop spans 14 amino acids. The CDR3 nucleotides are TGTGCCAGCAGCCAAGGACAGCAGAACTATGGCTACACCTTC. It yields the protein CASSQGQQNYGYTF.

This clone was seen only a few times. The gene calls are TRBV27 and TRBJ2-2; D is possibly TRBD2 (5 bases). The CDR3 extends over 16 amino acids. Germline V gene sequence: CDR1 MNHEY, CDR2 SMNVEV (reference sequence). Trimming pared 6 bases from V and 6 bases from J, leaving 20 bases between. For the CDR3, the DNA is TGTGCCAGCAGCTCTCTATCACTAGGAATGCCCGGGGAGCTGTTTTTT. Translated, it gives CASSSLSLGMPGELFF.

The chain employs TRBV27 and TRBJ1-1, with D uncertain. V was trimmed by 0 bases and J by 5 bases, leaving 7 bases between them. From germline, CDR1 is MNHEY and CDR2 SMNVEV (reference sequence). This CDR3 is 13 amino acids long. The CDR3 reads CASSLSTRTEAFF. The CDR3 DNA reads TGTGCCAGCAGTTTATCGACAAGAACTGAAGCTTTCTTT.

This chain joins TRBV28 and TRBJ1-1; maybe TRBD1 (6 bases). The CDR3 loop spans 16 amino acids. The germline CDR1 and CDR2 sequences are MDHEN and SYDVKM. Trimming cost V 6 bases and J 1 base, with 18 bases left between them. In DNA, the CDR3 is TGTGCCAGCAGCCCCCGGGGGGCTCCAACGAACACTGAAGCTTTCTTT. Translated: CASSPRGAPTNTEAFF.